This TCR beta chain stems from a study of T cell responses to AZD1222 COVID-19 vaccine. The assay was immunoSEQ multiplex PCR, and TCRdb's table has in-frame clones only and misses some. Of around 150,000 clones listed, roughly nine tenths are singletons. Germline V gene sequence: CDR1 SGHNT, CDR2 YENEEA. Deletions cut 5 bases from V and 5 bases from J, with 16 bases between. There are 15 residues in the CDR3. The sequencing here drew on peripheral blood, taken 28 days after the second AZD1222 dose. This chain links TRBV11-3 with TRBJ2-1; D perhaps matches TRBD2 (7 bases). This receptor was identified in an adult who received the AZD1222 COVID-19 vaccine. The CDR3: CASSRGGSGDNEQFF. As DNA, the CDR3 is TGTGCCAGCAGCCGCGGGGGCTCGGGAGACAATGAGCAGTTCTTC. Drawing the rest from reference TRBV11-3 and TRBJ2-1, the complete variable domain is EAGVVQSPRYKIIEKKQPVAFWCNPISGHNTLYWYLQNLGQGPELLIRYENEEAVDDSQLPKDRFSAERLKGVDSTLKIQPAELGDSAVYLCASSRGGSGDNEQFFGPGTRLTVL.